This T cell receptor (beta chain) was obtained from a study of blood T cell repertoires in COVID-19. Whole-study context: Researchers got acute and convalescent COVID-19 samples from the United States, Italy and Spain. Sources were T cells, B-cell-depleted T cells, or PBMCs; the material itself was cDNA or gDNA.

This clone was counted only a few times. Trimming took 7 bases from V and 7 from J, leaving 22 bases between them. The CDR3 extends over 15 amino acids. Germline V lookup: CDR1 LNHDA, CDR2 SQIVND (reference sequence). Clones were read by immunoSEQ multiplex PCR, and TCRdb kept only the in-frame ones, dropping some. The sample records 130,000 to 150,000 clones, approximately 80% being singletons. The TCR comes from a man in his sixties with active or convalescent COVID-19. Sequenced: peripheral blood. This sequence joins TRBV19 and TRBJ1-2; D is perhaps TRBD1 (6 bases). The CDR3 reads CASTLGRGKSSGYTF. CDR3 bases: TGTGCCAGTACTCTCGGAAGGGGGAAGAGTTCTGGCTACACCTTC.